The T cell receptor beta chain under discussion was sequenced for a study of cytomegalovirus exposure and HLA in healthy donors. Germline V gene data show CDR1 as MNHEY and CDR2 as SVGAGI. The CDR3 has 16 amino acids. Germline trimming cut 4 bases from V and 1 base from J; bases unmatched to any gene: 4. With 60 Vbeta and 13 Jbeta primers, the PCR was carried out. Method: immunoSEQ multiplex PCR; TCRdb's copy keeps in-frame clones and lacks some. The table lists roughly 180,000 clones, about 85% of them singletons. This clone was counted only a few times. Antigen specificity is unknown. The study's findings and limits: According to an earlier analysis, most TCR beta V segments yielded productive rearrangements about 87% or about 30% of the time. Across HLA loci, a later analysis found differing TCR association rates, with DRB1 most and HLA-C fewest.

The TCR sequence derives from a boy under 10 years old in good health and CMV-seronegative. The sample comprised PBMCs. This chain uses TRBV6-5 with TRBJ2-7; 13 bases match TRBD2. The CDR3 DNA reads TGTGCCAGCAGTTTACTAGCGGGAGGGCCATCCTACGAGCAGTACTTC. It is translated as CASSLLAGGPSYEQYF.